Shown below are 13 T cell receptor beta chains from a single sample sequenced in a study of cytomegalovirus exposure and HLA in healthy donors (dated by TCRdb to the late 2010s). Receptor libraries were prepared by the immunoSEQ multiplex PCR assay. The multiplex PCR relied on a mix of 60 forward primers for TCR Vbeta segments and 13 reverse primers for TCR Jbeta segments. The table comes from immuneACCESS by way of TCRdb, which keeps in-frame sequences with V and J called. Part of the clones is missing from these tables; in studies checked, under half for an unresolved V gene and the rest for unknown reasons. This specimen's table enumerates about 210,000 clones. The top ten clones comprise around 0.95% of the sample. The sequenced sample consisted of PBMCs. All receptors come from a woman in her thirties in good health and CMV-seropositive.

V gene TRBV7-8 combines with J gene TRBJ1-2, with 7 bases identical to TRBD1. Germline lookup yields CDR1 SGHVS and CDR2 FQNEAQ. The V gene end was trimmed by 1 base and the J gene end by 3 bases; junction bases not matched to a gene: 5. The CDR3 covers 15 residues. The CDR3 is CASSLGSGTDYGYTF. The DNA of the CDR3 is TGTGCCAGCAGCTTAGGTTCCGGGACAGACTATGGCTACACCTTC.

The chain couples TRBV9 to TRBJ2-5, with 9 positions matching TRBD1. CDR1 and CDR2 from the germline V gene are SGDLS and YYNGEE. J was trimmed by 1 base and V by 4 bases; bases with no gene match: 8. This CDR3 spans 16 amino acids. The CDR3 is CASSPGTGSLQETQYF. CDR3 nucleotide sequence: TGTGCCAGCAGCCCGGGGACAGGGTCCCTCCAAGAGACCCAGTACTTC.

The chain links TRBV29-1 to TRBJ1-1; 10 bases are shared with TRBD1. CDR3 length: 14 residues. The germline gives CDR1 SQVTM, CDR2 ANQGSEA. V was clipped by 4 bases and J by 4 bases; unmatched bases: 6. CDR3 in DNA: TGCAGCGTTGGGACAGGGGGAGGTCGCACTGAAGCTTTCTTT. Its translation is CSVGTGGGRTEAFF.

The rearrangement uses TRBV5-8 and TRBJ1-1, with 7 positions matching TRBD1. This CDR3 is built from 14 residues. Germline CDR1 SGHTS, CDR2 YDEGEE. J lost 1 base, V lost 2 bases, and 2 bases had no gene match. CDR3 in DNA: TGTGCCAGCAGCTTAAGACAGGGGAACACTGAAGCTTTCTTT. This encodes CASSLRQGNTEAFF.

The CDR3 protein is CASSLEIQGAAGELFF. DNA of the CDR3: TGCGCCAGCAGCTTGGAAATACAGGGTGCTGCCGGGGAGCTGTTTTTT. The genes are TRBV5-1 and TRBJ2-2, with a tentative D call TRBD1 (6 bases). The CDR3 is 16 amino acids. The ends were cut back, 0 bases at V and 6 bases at J, with 15 bases in the middle. CDR1 is SGHRS and CDR2 is YFSETQ in the germline V gene.

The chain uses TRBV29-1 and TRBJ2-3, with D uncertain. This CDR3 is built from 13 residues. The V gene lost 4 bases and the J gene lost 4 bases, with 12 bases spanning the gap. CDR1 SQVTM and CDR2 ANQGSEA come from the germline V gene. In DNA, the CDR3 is TGCAGCGTTGGTCAGGCCCGCGCAGATACGCAGTATTTT. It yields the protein CSVGQARADTQYF.

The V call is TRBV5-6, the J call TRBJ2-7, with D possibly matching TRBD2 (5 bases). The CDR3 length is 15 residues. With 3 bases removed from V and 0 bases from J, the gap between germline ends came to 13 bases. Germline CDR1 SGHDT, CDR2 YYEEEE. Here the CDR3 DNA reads TGTGCCAGCAGCTCCGGACGGGATTACTCCTACGAGCAGTACTTC. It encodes CASSSGRDYSYEQYF. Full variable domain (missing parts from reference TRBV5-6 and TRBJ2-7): DAGVTQSPTHLIKTRGQQVTLRCSPKSGHDTVSWYQQALGQGPQFIFQYYEEEERQRGNFPDRFSGHQFPNYSSELNVNALLLGDSALYLCASSSGRDYSYEQYFGPGTRLTVT.

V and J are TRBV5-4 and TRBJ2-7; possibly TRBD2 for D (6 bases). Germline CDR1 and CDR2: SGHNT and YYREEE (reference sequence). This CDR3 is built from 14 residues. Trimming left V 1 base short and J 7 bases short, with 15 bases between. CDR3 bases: TGTGCCAGCAGCTTGACCGACCCTGGAGGGGAGCAGTACTTC. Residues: CASSLTDPGGEQYF. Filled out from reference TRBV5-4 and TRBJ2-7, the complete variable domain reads ETGVTQSPTHLIKTRGQQVTLRCSSQSGHNTVSWYQQALGQGPQFIFQYYREEENGRGNFPPRFSGLQFPNYSSELNVNALELDDSALYLCASSLTDPGGEQYFGPGTRLTVT.

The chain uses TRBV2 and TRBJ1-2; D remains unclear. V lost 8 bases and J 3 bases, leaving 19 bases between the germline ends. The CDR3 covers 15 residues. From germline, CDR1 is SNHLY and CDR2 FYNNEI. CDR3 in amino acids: CASLREYRFHYGYTF. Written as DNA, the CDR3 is TGTGCCAGCCTTCGGGAGTACCGGTTCCACTATGGCTACACCTTC. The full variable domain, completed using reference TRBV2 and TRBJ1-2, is EPEVTQTPSHQVTQMGQEVILRCVPISNHLYFYWYRQILGQKVEFLVSFYNNEISEKSEIFDDQFSVERPDGSNFTLKIRSTKLEDSAMYFCASLREYRFHYGYTFGSGTRLTVV.

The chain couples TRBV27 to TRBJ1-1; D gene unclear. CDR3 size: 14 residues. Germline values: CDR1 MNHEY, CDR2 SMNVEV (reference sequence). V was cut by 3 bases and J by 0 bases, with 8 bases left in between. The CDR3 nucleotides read TGTGCCAGCAGTTTGGGCCAGATGAACACTGAAGCTTTCTTT. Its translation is CASSLGQMNTEAFF.

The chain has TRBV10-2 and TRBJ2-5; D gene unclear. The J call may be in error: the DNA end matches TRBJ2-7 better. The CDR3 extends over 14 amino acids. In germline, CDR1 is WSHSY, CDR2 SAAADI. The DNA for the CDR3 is TGCGCCAGCAGGAGAACTGGGCCCTCCTACGAGCAGTACTTC. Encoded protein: CASRRTGPSYEQYF.

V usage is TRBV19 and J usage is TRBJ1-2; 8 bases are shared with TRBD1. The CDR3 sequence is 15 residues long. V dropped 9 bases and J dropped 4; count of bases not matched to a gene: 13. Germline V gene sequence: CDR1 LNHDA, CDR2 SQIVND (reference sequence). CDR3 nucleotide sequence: TGTGCCAGCAATCGATTTGGACAGGGTCCCTATGGCTACACCTTC. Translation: CASNRFGQGPYGYTF. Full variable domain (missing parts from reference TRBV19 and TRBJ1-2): DGGITQSPKYLFRKEGQNVTLSCEQNLNHDAMYWYRQDPGQGLRLIYYSQIVNDFQKGDIAEGYSVSREKKESFPLTVTSAQKNPTAFYLCASNRFGQGPYGYTFGSGTRLTVV.

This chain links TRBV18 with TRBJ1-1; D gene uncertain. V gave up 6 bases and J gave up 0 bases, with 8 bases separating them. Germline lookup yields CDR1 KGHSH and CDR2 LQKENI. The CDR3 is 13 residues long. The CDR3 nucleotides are TGTGCCAGCTCTGGGGAGATGAACACTGAAGCTTTCTTT. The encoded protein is CASSGEMNTEAFF.